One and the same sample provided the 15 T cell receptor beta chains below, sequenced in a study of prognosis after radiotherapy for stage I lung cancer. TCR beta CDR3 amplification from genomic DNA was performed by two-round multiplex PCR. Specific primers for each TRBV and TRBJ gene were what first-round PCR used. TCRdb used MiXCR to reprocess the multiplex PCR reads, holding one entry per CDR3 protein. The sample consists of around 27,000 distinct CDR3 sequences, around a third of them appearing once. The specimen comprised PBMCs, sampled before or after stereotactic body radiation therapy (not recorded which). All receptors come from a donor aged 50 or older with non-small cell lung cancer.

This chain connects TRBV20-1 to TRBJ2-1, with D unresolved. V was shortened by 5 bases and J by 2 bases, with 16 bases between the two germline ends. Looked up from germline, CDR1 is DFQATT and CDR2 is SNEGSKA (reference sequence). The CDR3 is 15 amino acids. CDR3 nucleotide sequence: TGCAGTGCTTCCCCCGGGTCTTTTACCTACAATGAGCAGTTCTTC. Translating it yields CSASPGSFTYNEQFF.

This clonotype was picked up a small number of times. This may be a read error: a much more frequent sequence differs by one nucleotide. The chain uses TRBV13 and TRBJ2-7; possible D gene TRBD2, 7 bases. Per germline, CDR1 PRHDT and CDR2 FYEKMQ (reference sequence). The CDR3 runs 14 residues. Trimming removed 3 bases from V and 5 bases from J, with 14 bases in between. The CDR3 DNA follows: TGTGCCAGCAGCTTCGGGGGGCAGGAGAACGAGCAGTACTTC. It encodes CASSFGGQENEQYF.

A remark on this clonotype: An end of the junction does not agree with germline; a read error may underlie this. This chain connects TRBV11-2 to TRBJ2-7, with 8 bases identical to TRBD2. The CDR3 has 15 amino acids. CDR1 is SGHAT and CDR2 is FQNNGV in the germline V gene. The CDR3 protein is CARSLRAGGSYEQYF. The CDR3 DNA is TGTGCCCGCAGCTTAAGGGCGGGAGGCTCCTACGAGCAGTACTTC.

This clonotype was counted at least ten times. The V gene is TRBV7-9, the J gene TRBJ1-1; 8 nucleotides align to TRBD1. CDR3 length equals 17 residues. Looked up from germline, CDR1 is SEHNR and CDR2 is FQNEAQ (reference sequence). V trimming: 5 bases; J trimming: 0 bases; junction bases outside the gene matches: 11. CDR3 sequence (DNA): TGTGCCAGCAGCCGGATTTCAGGGGGCTGGTTGAACACTGAAGCTTTCTTT. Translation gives CASSRISGGWLNTEAFF.

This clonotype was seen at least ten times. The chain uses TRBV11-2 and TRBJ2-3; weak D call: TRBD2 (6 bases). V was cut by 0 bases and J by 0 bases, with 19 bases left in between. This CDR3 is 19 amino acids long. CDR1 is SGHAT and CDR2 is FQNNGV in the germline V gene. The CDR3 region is CASSLDKFRPSASTDTQYF. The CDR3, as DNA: TGTGCCAGCAGCTTAGATAAGTTTAGGCCTAGCGCTAGCACAGATACGCAGTATTTT.

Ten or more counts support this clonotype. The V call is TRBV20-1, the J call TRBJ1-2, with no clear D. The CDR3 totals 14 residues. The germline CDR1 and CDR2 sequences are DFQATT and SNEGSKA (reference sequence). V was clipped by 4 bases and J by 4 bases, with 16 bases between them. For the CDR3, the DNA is TGCAGTGCTACCTCGGACTCTTGGGGCTATGGCTACACCTTC. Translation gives CSATSDSWGYGYTF.

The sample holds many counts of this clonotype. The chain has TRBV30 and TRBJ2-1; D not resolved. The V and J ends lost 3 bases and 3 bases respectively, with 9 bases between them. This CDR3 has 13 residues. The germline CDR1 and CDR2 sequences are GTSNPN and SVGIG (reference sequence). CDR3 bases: TGTGCCTGGAGGGGCCCTCACTACAATGAGCAGTTCTTC. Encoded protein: CAWRGPHYNEQFF.

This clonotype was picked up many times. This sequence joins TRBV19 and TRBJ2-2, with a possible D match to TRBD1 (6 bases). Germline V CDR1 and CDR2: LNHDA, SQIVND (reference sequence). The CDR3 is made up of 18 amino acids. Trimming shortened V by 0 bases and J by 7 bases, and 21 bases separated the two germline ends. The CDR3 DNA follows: TGTGCCAGTAGTATAGATCCCCTGACGGACAGCCTGATCGGGGAGCTGTTTTTT. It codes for CASSIDPLTDSLIGELFF.

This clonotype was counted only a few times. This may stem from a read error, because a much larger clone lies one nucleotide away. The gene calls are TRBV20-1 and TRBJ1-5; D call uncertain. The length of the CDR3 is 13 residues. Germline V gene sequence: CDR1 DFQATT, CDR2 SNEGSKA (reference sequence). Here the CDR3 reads CSAGDMGDQPQHF. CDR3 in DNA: TGCAGTGCTGGAGATATGGGTGATCAGCCCCAGCATTTT.

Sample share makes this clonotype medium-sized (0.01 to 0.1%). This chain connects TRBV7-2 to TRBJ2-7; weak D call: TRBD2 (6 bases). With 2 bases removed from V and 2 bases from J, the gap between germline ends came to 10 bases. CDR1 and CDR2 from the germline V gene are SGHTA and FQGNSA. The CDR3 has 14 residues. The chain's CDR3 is CASSLYSSAYEQYF. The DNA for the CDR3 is TGTGCCAGCAGCTTATATTCTAGCGCCTACGAGCAGTACTTC.

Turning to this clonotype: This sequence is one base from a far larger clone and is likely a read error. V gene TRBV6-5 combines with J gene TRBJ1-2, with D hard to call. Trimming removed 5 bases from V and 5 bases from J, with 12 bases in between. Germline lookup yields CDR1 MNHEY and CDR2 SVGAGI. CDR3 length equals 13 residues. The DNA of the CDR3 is TGTGCCAGCAGTCACGCCCGTGGTTATGGCTACACCTTC. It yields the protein CASSHARGYGYTF.

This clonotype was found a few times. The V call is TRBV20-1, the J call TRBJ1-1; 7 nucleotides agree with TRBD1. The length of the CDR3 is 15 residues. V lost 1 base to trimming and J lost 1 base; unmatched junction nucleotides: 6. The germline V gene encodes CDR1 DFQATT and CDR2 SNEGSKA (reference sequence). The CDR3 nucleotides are TGCAGTGCTAGAGTCACAGGGGATAGGAACACTGAAGCTTTCTTT. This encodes CSARVTGDRNTEAFF.

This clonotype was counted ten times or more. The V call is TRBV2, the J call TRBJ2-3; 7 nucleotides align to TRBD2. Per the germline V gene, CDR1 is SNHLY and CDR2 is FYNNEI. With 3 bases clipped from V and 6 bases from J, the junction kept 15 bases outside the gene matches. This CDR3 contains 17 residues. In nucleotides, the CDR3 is TGTGCCAGCAGTGACCCTGGGTACGGCGGGAGCCTTGATACGCAGTATTTT. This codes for CASSDPGYGGSLDTQYF.

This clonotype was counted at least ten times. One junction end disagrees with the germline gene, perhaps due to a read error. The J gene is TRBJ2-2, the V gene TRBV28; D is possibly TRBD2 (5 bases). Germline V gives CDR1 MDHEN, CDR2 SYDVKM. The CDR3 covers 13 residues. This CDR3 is CASTTIQAGELFF. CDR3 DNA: TGTGCCAGCACCACAATCCAGGCCGGGGAGTTGTTTTTT.

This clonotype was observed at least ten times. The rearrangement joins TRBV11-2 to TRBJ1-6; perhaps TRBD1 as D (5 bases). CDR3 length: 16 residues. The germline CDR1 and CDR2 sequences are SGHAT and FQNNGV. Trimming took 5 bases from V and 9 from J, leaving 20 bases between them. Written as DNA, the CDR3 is TGTGCCAGCAGCAAAAGCTTGTTCAGGGACCTTTCACCCCTCCACTTT. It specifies CASSKSLFRDLSPLHF.